These 5 T cell receptor beta chains were all obtained from the same sample, sequenced in a study of blood T cell repertoires in COVID-19. Only in-frame clones appear in the TCRdb table, and some are missing; sequencing was by immunoSEQ multiplex PCR. The data contain over 40,000 clones, 85% to 90% of them singletons. Material for sequencing was peripheral blood. These receptors originate from a human donor in a cohort sampled during active COVID-19.

The chain uses TRBV3-1 (or the pseudogene TRBV3-2) and TRBJ2-3; 7 bases fit TRBD2. Germline V gene sequence: CDR1 LGHDT, CDR2 YNNKEL (reference sequence). The CDR3 has 12 residues. V lost 4 bases and J lost 8; bases outside the gene matches: 3. The CDR3 region is CASSRLAGTQYF. The CDR3 DNA reads TGTGCCAGCAGCCGATTAGCGGGTACGCAGTATTTT.

This chain joins TRBV7-8 and TRBJ2-5; D possibly corresponds to TRBD1 (7 bases). CDR1 is SGHVS, CDR2 FQNEAQ, per germline. The V and J ends lost 1 base and 5 bases respectively, with 14 bases between them. The CDR3 length is 15 residues. The CDR3 region is CASSLGSGGYETQYF. The CDR3 DNA reads TGTGCCAGCAGCTTAGGCTCAGGGGGGTACGAGACCCAGTACTTC.

The chain links TRBV21-1 to TRBJ2-7; the tabulated D call, TRBD2, remains unverified against the DNA. TRBV21-1 is given as a pseudogene. The CDR3 has 16 amino acids. The CDR3 DNA is TGTGCCAGCAGCCCCCGAGGGGGCGGGCGGGGGGACGAGCAGTACGTC. This translates into CASSPRGGGRGDEQYV.

This CDR3 is CASSLRTSGEFSYEQYV. In DNA, the CDR3 is TGTGCCAGCAGCTTAAGGACTAGCGGAGAGTTCAGCTACGAGCAGTACGTC. The chain joins TRBV5-6 to TRBJ2-7, with 10 bases that match TRBD2. V was pared by 2 bases and J by 3 bases, with 11 bases of the junction left unmatched. This CDR3 region has 17 residues. Germline V CDR1 and CDR2: SGHDT, YYEEEE.

The chain combines TRBV12-3 or TRBV12-4 with TRBJ2-1, with unresolved D. With 5 bases removed from V and 8 bases from J, the gap between germline ends came to 7 bases. CDR3 size: 11 residues. The CDR3 loop is CASSVVDEQFF. The CDR3 DNA follows: TGTGCCAGCAGTGTCGTCGATGAGCAGTTCTTC.